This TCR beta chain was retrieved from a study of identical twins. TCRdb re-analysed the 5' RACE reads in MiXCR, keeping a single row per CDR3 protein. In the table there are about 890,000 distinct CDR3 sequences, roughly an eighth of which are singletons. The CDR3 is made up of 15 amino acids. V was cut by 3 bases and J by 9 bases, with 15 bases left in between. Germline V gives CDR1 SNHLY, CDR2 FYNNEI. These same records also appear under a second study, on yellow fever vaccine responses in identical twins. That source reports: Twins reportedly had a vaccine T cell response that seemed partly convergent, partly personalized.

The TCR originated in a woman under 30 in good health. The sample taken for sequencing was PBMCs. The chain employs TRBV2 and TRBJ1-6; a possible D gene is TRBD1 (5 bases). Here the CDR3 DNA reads TGTGCCAGCAGTGACCGACAAGGGAGGGGTTCACCCCTCCACTTT. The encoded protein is CASSDRQGRGSPLHF.